This T cell receptor beta chain was found in a study of blood T cell repertoires in COVID-19. Study overall: Sources were T cells, B-cell-depleted T cells, or PBMCs; the material itself was cDNA or gDNA.

Note on this clone: Distinct nucleotide sequences in the sample also encode this CDR3.

Data came from immunoSEQ multiplex PCR; TCRdb stores just in-frame clones and leaves some out. The data show 95,000 to 120,000 clones, with 88% seen just once and less than 8.5% held by the top ten. Per the germline V gene, CDR1 is SGDLS and CDR2 is YYNGEE. The CDR3 sequence is 13 residues long. V was cut by 3 bases and J by 1 base, with 7 bases left in between. This chain connects TRBV9 to TRBJ1-1, with D perhaps matching TRBD1 (5 bases). The TCR sequence derives from a woman in her sixties or seventies who had recovered from COVID-19. Sequences were obtained from peripheral blood. The CDR3 coding sequence is TGTGCCAGCAGCGCCCAGGGGAACACTGAAGCTTTCTTT. Translated: CASSAQGNTEAFF.